The clone carrying this T cell receptor (beta chain) was recorded only once. The data derive from a study of blood T cell repertoires in COVID-19. In the study overall: Acute and convalescent COVID-19 specimens originated in the United States, Italy and Spain. T cells, B-cell-depleted T cells, or PBMCs supplied cDNA or gDNA.

How the authors handled the data: From reference gene primer amplification, estimates of nucleated cell counts were derived. The assay was immunoSEQ multiplex PCR, and TCRdb's table has in-frame clones only and misses some. V and J calls and clone size follow that table, whereas D and trimming were derived from the DNA. The table shows thousands of clones, with around 85% occurring only once. The sequence came from a human donor with active COVID-19. The donor label of this sample is uncertain. Material: peripheral blood.

The CDR3 coding sequence is TGTGCCAGCAGTTACAGAAAGGGAGTTTCGGGAGAGACCCAGTACTTC. It specifies CASSYRKGVSGETQYF. The rearrangement joins TRBV6-5 to TRBJ2-5; perhaps TRBD2 as D (5 bases). Trimming took off 2 bases at V and 4 bases at J, with 17 bases between the two ends. The CDR3 spans 16 residues. Germline-derived CDR1 and CDR2 are MNHEY and SVGAGI.